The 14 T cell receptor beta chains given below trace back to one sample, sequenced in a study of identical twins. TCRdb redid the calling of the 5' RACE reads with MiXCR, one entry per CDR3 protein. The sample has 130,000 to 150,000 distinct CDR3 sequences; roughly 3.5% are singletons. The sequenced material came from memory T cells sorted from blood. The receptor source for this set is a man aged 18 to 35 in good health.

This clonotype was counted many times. CDR3 residues: CASSHTDRTYYGYTF. Here the CDR3 DNA reads TGTGCCAGCAGTCATACAGATCGGACATACTATGGCTACACCTTC. The chain recombines TRBV12-3 or TRBV12-4 with TRBJ1-2; perhaps TRBD1 as D (5 bases). This CDR3 has 15 residues. V lost 5 bases, J lost 3 bases, and 16 bases lay in between.

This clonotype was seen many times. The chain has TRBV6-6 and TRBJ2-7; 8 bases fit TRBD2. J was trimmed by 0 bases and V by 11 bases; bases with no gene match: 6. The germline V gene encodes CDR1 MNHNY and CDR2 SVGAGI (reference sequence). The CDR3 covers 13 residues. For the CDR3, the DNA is TGTGCCGCGGGTCGGGGGGGCTCCTACGAGCAGTACGTC. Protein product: CAAGRGGSYEQYV.

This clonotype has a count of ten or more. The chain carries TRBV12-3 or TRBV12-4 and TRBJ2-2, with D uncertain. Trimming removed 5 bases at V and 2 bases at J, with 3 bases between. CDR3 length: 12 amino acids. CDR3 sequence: CASSPNTGELFF. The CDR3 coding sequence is TGTGCCAGCAGTCCTAACACCGGGGAGCTGTTTTTT.

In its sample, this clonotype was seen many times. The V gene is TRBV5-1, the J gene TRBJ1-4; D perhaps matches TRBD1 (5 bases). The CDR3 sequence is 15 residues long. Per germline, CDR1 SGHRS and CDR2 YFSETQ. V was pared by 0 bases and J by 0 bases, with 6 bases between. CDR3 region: CASSLGQTTNEKLFF. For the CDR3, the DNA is TGCGCCAGCAGCTTGGGACAGACAACTAATGAAAAACTGTTTTTT.

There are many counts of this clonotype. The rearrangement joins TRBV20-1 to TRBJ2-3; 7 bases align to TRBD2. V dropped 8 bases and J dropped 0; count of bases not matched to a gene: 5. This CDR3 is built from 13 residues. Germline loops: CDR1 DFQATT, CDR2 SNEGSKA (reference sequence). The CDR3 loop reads CSSNSGSTDTQYF. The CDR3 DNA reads TGCAGTTCCAATAGCGGGAGCACAGATACGCAGTATTTT.

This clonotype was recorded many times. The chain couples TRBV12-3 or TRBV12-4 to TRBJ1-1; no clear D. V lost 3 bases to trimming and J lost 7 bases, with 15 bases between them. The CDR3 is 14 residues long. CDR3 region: CASSFSAGPLEAFF. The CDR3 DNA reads TGTGCCAGCAGTTTCTCGGCTGGTCCACTTGAAGCTTTCTTT.

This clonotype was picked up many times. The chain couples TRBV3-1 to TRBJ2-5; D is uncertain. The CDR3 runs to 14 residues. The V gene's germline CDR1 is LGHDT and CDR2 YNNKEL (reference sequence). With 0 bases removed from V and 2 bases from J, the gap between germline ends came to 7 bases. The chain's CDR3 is CASSQDPVQETQYF. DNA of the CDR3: TGTGCCAGCAGCCAAGATCCAGTACAAGAGACCCAGTACTTC.

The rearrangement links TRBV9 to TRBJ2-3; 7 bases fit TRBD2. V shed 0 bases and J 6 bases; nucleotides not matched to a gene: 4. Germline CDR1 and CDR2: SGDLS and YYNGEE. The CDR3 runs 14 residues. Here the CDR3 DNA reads TGTGCCAGCAGCGTAGGCGGGAGATCCGATACGCAGTATTTT. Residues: CASSVGGRSDTQYF. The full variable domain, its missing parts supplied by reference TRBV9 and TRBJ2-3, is DSGVTQTPKHLITATGQRVTLRCSPRSGDLSVYWYQQSLDQGLQFLIQYYNGEERAKGNILERFSAQQFPDLHSELNLSSLELGDSALYFCASSVGGRSDTQYFGPGTRLTVL.

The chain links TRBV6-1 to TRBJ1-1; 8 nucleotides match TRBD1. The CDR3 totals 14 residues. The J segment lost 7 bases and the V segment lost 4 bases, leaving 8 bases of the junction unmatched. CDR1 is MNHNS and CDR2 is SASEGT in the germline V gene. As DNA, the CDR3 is TGTGCCAGCAGTGGCCAGACAGGGGATCTTGAAGCTTTCTTT. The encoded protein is CASSGQTGDLEAFF.

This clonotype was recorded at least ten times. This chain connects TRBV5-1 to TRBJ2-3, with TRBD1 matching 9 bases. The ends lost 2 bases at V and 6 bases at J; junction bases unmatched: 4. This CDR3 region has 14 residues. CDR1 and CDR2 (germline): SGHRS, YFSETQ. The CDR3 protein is CASSFGTGTDTQYF. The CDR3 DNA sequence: TGCGCCAGCAGCTTCGGGACAGGGACGGATACGCAGTATTTT.

The CDR3 sequence: CAISDPTSAETQYF. The DNA of the CDR3 is TGTGCCATCAGTGACCCGACTAGTGCAGAGACCCAGTACTTC. The chain couples TRBV10-3 to TRBJ2-5; D may be TRBD2 (6 bases). The CDR3 runs 14 residues. Germline V gene data show CDR1 as ENHRY and CDR2 as SYGVKD. The V and J ends lost 3 bases and 4 bases respectively, with 12 bases between them.

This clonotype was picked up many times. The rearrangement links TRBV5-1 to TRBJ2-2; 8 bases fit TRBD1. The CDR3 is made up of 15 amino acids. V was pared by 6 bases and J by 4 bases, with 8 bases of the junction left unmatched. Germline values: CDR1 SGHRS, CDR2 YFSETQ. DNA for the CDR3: TGCGCCAGCACCCCGGACAGGGCCAGCACCGGGGAGCTGTTTTTT. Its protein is CASTPDRASTGELFF.

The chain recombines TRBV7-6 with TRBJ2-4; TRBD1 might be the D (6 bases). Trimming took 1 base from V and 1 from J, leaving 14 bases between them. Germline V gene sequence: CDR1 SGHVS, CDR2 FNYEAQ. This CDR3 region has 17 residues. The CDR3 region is CASSLGWGRVAKNIQYF. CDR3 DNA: TGTGCCAGCAGCTTAGGTTGGGGGCGTGTGGCCAAAAACATTCAGTACTTC.

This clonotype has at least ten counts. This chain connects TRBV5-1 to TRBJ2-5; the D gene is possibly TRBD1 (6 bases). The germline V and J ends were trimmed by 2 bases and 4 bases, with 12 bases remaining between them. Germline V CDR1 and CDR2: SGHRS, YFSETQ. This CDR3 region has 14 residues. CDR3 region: CASSFTGIRETQYF. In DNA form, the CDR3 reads TGCGCCAGCAGCTTTACAGGGATAAGAGAGACCCAGTACTTC.